Below, 8 T cell receptor beta chains from the same sample are listed, as sequenced in a study of T cell repertoires in cytomegalovirus infection. TCRdb ran MiXCR on the reads and lists one entry per CDR3 protein. This sample carries 150,000 to 200,000 distinct CDR3 sequences, 7.5% to 10% of them seen once, and the ten largest clones take about 4.2%. Sequencing was carried out using PBMCs. These receptors came from a human donor in good health (CMV status not recorded). Some clones in this sample may be carry-over from other donors' samples.

This clonotype was observed many times. The chain links TRBV7-6 to TRBJ1-2, with D unclear. V lost 1 base to trimming and J lost 2 bases, with 8 bases between them. Germline CDR1 is SGHVS and CDR2 is FNYEAQ. This CDR3 contains 14 residues. The CDR3 sequence is CASSLGEANYGYTF. The CDR3 nucleotides read TGTGCCAGCAGCTTAGGGGAAGCCAACTATGGCTACACCTTC.

The chain uses TRBV2 and TRBJ2-1; 13 bases are shared with TRBD2. Germline CDR1 SNHLY, CDR2 FYNNEI. After removal of 6 bases from V and 5 bases from J, the junction contained 10 bases not matched to a gene. This CDR3 spans 17 amino acids. The CDR3 nucleotides are TGTGCCAGCAGACTCCGGACTAGCGGGAGAATGAACAATGAGCAGTTCTTC. Residues: CASRLRTSGRMNNEQFF.

The chain joins TRBV29-1 to TRBJ2-1; 12 bases map to TRBD2. This CDR3 is 16 amino acids long. Trimming cost V 3 bases and J 5 bases; bases outside gene matches: 8. Looked up from germline, CDR1 is SQVTM and CDR2 is ANQGSEA. CDR3 in DNA: TGCAGCGTTGACCCCTCTGGACTAGCGGGAAACAATGAGCAGTTCTTC. The encoded protein is CSVDPSGLAGNNEQFF.

As concerns this clonotype: A read error may be the cause here, since a much bigger clone is one base away. The chain combines TRBV23-1 with TRBJ1-5, with D tentatively TRBD1 (6 bases). TRBV23-1 is treated as an ORF (open reading frame) with a function not yet certain. V lost 1 base and J lost 7, with 14 bases in between. This CDR3 spans 15 amino acids. CDR3 in DNA: TGCGCCAGCAGTCAATTGAACAGGGAGAAACAGCCCCAGCATTTT. It is translated as CASSQLNREKQPQHF.

This clonotype was picked up many times. The genes are TRBV4-3 and TRBJ1-2; D may be TRBD1 (6 bases). V shed 4 bases and J shed 2 bases, with 14 bases lying between them. The CDR3 has 15 amino acids. Germline V gene sequence: CDR1 LGHNA, CDR2 YSLEER. Here the CDR3 reads CASSPPDRKNYGYTF. The CDR3 coding sequence is TGCGCCAGCAGCCCCCCGGACAGAAAAAACTATGGCTACACCTTC.

This clonotype was recorded a few times. The J gene is TRBJ1-1, the V gene TRBV11-2, with TRBD1 identical over 10 bases. V shed 2 bases and J 4 bases; nucleotides not matched to a gene: 4. This CDR3 region has 15 residues. From germline, CDR1 is SGHAT and CDR2 FQNNGV. For the CDR3, the DNA is TGTGCCAGCAGCTTATTGGGACAGGGGAGCACTGAAGCTTTCTTT. As protein: CASSLLGQGSTEAFF.

This clonotype has at least ten counts. This chain joins TRBV27 and TRBJ1-1; D unclear. CDR3 length: 14 residues. V was clipped by 5 bases and J by 9 bases, with 19 bases between them. Germline V CDR1 and CDR2: MNHEY, SMNVEV (reference sequence). This chain's CDR3 is CASSPTPRTIKAFF. DNA of the CDR3: TGTGCCAGCAGTCCTACGCCGAGGACGATTAAAGCTTTCTTT.

A remark on this clonotype: A read error may explain this, as a much larger clone is one base away. The V and J genes are TRBV7-2 and TRBJ2-7; 10 bases agree with TRBD1. The CDR3 has 14 residues. V shed 6 bases, J shed 9 bases, and the junction held 11 bases outside the gene matches. Germline CDR1 reads SGHTA; CDR2 reads FQGNSA. The CDR3 DNA sequence: TGTGCCAGCAGTACCGGGACAGGGGTTGACGTGCAGTACTTC. Translation gives CASSTGTGVDVQYF. The full variable domain, in which reference TRBV7-2 and TRBJ2-7 provide the parts outside the CDR3, is GAGVSQSPSNKVTEKGKDVELRCDPISGHTALYWYRQSLGQGLEFLIYFQGNSAPDKSGLPSDRFSAERTGGSVSTLTIQRTQQEDSAVYLCASSTGTGVDVQYFGPGTRLTVT.